This T cell receptor beta chain came from a study of T cell responses to AZD1222 COVID-19 vaccine. About the research overall: The study pooled second doses at about 4 or about 12 weeks. Findings and caveats of the study: Unmutated variant regions are reportedly the target of nearly half of TCRs that are spike-specific. Repertoires were collected only later (after the peak T cell response had occurred). Spike-specific TCR breadth rose after two AZD1222 doses, and depth rose as well.

Clones were sequenced by immunoSEQ multiplex PCR, and TCRdb holds only the in-frame ones, with some missing. The sample has around 100,000 clones, 75% to 95% seen once; the top ten hold roughly 42%. Per the germline V gene, CDR1 is KGHSH and CDR2 is LQKENI. This CDR3 is 15 amino acids long. V shed 2 bases, J shed 4 bases, and the junction held 4 bases outside the gene matches. Concerning this clone: Antigen unknown.

This TCR derives from an adult in good health. Sequences were derived from peripheral blood, sampled on day 0 of AZD1222 vaccination. The V gene is TRBV18, the J gene TRBJ1-1, with 10 positions matching TRBD1. CDR3 DNA sequence: TGTGCCAGCTCACCAAGACAGGGGGCATTCACTGAAGCTTTCTTT. This codes for CASSPRQGAFTEAFF.